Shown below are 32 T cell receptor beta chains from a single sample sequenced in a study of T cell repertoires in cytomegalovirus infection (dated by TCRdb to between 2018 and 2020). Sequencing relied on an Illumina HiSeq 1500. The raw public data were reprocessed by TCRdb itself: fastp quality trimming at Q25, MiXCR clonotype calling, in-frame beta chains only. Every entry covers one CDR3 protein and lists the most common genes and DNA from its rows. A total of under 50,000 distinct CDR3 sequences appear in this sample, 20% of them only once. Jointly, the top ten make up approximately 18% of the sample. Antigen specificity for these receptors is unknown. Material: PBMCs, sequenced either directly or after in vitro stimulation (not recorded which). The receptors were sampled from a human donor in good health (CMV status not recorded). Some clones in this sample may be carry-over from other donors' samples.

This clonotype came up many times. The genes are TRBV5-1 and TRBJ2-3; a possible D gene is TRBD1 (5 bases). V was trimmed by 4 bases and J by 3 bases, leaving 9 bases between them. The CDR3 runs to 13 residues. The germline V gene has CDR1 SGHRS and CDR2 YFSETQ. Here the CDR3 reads CASSGQGTDTQYF. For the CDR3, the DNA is TGCGCCAGCAGCGGGCAGGGAACAGATACGCAGTATTTT. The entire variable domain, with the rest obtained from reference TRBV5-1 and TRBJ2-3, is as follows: KAGVTQTPRYLIKTRGQQVTLSCSPISGHRSVSWYQQTPGQGLQFLFEYFSETQRNKGNFPGRFSGRQFSNSRSEMNVSTLELGDSALYLCASSGQGTDTQYFGPGTRLTVL.

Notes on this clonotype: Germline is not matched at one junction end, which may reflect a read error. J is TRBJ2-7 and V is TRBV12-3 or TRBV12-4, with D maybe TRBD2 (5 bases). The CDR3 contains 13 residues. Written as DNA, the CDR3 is TGTGCCAGCCGTTTTCTCGGGACCTACGAGCAGTACTTC. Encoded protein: CASRFLGTYEQYF.

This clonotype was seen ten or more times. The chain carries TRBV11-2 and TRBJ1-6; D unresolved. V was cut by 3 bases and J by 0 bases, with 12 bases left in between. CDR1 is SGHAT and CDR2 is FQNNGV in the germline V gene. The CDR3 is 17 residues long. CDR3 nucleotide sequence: TGTGCCAGCAGCTTCAACACCGCCAGCTCCTATAATTCACCCCTCCACTTT. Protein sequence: CASSFNTASSYNSPLHF.

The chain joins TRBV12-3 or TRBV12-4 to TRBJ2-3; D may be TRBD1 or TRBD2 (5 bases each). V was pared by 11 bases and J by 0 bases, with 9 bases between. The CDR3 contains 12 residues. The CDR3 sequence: CAWGSSTDTQYF. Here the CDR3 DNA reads TGTGCCTGGGGGTCTAGCACAGATACGCAGTATTTT.

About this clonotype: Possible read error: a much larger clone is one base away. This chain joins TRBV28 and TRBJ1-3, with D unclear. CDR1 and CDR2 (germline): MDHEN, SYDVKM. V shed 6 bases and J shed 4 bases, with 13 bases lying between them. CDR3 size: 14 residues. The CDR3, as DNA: TGTGCCAGCAGCCCCCCAGGAACGGGAAACACCATATATTTT. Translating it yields CASSPPGTGNTIYF.

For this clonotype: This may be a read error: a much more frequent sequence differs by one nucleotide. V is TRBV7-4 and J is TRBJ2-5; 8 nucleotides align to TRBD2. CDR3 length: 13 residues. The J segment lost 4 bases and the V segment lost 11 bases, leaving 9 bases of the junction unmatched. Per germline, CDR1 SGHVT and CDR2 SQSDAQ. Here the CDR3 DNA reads TGTGCCGAATTAGCGGGGCTCGGAGAGACCCAGTACTTC. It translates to CAELAGLGETQYF.

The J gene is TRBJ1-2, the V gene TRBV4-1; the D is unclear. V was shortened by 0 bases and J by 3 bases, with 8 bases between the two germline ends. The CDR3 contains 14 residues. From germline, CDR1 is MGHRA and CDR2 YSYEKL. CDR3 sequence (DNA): TGCGCCAGCAGCCAAGATCGGGAGTACTATGGCTACACCTTC. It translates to CASSQDREYYGYTF.

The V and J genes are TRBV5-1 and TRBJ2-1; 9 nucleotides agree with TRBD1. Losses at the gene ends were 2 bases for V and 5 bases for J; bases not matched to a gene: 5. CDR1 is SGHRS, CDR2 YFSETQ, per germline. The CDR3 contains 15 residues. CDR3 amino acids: CASSLLGTGNNEQFF. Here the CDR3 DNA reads TGCGCCAGCAGCTTACTAGGGACAGGGAACAATGAGCAGTTCTTC.

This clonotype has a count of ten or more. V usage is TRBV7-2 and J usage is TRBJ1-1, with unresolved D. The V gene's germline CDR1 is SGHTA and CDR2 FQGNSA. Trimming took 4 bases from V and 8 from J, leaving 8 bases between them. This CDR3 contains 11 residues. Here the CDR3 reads CASSSRVEAFF. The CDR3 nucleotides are TGTGCCAGCAGCTCTAGGGTGGAAGCTTTCTTT.

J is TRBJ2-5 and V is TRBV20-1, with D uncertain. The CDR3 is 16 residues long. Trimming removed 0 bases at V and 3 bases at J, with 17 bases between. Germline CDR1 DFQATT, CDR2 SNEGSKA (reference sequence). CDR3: CSARDRATYPEETQYF. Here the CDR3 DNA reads TGCAGTGCTAGAGATCGGGCCACATACCCTGAAGAGACCCAGTACTTC.

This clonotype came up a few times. The CDR3 DNA reads TGTGCCAGCAGGGCTAACTATGGCTACACCTTC. It encodes CASRANYGYTF. The gene calls are TRBV12-3 or TRBV12-4 and TRBJ1-2; D is unresolved. Trimming took off 6 bases at V and 0 bases at J, with 2 bases between the two ends. This CDR3 region has 11 residues.

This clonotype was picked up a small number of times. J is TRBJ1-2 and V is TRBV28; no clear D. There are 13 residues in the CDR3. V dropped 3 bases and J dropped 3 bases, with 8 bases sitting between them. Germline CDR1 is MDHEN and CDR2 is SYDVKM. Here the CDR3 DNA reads TGTGCCAGCAGTTTTAGGCTGGACTATGGCTACACCTTC. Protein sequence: CASSFRLDYGYTF.

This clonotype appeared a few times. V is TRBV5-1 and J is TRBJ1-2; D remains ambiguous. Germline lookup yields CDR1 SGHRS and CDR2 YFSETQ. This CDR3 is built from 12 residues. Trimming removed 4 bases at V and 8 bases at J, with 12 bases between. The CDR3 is CASSDAGWGYTF. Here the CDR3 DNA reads TGCGCCAGCAGCGACGCCGGGTGGGGCTACACCTTC. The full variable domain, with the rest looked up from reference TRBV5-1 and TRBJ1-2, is KAGVTQTPRYLIKTRGQQVTLSCSPISGHRSVSWYQQTPGQGLQFLFEYFSETQRNKGNFPGRFSGRQFSNSRSEMNVSTLELGDSALYLCASSDAGWGYTFGSGTRLTVV.

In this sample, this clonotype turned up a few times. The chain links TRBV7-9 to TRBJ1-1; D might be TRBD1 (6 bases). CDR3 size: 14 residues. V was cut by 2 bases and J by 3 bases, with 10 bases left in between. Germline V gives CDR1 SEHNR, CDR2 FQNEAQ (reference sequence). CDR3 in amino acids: CASSLSSGDTEAFF. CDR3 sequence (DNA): TGTGCCAGCAGCTTATCCTCAGGGGACACTGAAGCTTTCTTT.

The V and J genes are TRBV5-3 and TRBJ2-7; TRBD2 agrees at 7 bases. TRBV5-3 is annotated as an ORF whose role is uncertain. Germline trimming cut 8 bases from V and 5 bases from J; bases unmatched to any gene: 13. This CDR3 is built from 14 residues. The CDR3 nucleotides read TGTGCCAGCAGCGGGACTGTAGGTTTCAACGAGCAGTACTTC. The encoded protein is CASSGTVGFNEQYF.

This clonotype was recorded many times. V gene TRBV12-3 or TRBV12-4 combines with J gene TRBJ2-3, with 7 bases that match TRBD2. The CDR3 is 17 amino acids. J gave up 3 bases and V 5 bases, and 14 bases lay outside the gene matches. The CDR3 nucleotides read TGTGCCAGCAGTCCTCCGTCTCGGGAGGCCGCGACAGATACGCAGTATTTT. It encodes CASSPPSREAATDTQYF.

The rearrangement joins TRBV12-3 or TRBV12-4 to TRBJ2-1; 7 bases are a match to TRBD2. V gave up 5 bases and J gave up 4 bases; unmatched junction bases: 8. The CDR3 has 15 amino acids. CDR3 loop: CASSTEGGAYNEQFF. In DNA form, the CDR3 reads TGTGCCAGCAGTACAGAGGGAGGGGCTTACAATGAGCAGTTCTTC.

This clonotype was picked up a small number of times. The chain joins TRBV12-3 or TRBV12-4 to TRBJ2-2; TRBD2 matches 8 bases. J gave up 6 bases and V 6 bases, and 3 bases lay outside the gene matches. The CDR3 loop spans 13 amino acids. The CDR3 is CASSWTSPGELFF. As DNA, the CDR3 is TGTGCCAGCAGCTGGACTAGCCCCGGGGAGCTGTTTTTT.

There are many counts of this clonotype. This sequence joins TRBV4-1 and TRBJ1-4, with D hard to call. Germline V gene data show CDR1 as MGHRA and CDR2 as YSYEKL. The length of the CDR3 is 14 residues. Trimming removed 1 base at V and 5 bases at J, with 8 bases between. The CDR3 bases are TGCGCCAGCAGCCAAGTGGGAGAAAATGAAAAACTGTTTTTT. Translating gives CASSQVGENEKLFF.

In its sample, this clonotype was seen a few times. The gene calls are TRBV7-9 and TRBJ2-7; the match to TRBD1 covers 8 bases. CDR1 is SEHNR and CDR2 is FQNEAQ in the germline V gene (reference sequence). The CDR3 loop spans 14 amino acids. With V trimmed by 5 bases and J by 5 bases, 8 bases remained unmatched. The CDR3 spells CASSQADRAHEQYF. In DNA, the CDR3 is TGTGCCAGCAGCCAAGCGGACAGGGCACACGAGCAGTACTTC.

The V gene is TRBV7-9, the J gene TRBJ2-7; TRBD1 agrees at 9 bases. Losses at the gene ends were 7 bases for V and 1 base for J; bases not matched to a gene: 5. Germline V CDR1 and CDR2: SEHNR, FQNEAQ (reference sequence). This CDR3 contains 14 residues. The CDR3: CASKRQGESYEQYF. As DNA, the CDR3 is TGTGCCAGCAAACGACAGGGGGAATCCTACGAGCAGTACTTC. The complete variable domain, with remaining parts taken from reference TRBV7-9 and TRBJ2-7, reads DTGVSQNPRHKITKRGQNVTFRCDPISEHNRLYWYRQTLGQGPEFLTYFQNEAQLEKSRLLSDRFSAERPKGSFSTLEIQRTEQGDSAMYLCASKRQGESYEQYFGPGTRLTVT.

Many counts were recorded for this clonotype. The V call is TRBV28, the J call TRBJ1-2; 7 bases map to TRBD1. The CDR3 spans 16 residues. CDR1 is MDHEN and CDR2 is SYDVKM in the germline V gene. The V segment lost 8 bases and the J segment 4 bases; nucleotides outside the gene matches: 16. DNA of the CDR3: TGTGCCAGCGCAATAACACTAGGACAGGAGATCTATGGCTACACCTTC. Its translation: CASAITLGQEIYGYTF.

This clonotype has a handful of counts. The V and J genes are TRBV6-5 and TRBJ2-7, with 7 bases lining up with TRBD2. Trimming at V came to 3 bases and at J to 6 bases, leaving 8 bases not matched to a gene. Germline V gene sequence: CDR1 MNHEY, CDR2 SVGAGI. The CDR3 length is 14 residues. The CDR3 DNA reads TGTGCCAGCAGTTATCGGGCTGGCGGGGGCGAGCAGTACTTC. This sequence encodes CASSYRAGGGEQYF.

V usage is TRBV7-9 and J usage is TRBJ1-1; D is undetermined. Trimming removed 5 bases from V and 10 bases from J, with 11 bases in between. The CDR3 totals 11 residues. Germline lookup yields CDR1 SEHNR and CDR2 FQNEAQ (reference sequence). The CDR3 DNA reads TGTGCCAGCAGCCTAGTCAGTGGAGCTTTCTTT. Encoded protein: CASSLVSGAFF.

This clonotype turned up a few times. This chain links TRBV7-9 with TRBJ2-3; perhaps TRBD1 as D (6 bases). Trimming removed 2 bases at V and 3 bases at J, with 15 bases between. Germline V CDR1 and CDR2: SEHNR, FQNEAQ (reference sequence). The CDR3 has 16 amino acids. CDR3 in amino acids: CASSLHPQGRTDTQYF. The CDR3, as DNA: TGTGCCAGCAGCTTACACCCCCAGGGGCGAACAGATACGCAGTATTTT.

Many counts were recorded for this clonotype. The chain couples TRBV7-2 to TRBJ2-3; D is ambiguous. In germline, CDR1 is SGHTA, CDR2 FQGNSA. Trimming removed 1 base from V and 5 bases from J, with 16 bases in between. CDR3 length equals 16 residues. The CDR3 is CASSLGWRKPGDTQYF. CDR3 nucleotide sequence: TGTGCCAGCAGCTTAGGTTGGCGTAAACCCGGAGATACGCAGTATTTT.

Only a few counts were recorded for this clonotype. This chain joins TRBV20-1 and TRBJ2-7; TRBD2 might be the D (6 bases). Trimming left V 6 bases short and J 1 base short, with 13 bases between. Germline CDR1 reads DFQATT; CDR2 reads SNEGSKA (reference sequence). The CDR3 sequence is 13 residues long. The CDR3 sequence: CSAWDSRSYEQYF. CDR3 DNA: TGCAGTGCGTGGGACTCGAGGTCCTACGAGCAGTACTTC.

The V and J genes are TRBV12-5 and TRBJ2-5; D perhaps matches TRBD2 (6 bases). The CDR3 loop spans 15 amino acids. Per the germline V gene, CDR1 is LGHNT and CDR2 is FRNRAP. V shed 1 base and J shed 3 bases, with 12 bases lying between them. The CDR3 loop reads CASGLAAGNEETQYF. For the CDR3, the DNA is TGTGCTAGTGGTTTGGCAGCGGGCAACGAAGAGACCCAGTACTTC.

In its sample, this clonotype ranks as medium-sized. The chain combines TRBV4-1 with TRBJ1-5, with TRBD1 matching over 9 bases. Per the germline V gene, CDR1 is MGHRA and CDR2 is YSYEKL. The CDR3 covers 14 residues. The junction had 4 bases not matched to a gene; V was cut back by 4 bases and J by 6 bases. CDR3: CASSPGQGGQPQHF. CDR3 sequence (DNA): TGCGCCAGCAGCCCGGGACAGGGAGGTCAGCCCCAGCATTTT.

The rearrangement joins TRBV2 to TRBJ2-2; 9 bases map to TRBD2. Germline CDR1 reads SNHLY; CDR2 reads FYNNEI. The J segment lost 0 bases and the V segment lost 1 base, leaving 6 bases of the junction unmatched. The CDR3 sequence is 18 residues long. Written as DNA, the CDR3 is TGTGCCAGCAGTGAAGTGGGGAGCGGGAGGTCGAACACCGGGGAGCTGTTTTTT. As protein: CASSEVGSGRSNTGELFF.

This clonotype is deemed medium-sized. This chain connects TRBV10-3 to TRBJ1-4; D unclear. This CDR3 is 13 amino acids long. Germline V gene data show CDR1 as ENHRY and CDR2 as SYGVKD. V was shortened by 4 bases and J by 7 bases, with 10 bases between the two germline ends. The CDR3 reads CAISARLGEKLFF. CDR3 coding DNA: TGTGCCATCAGTGCCCGGTTAGGTGAAAAACTGTTTTTT.

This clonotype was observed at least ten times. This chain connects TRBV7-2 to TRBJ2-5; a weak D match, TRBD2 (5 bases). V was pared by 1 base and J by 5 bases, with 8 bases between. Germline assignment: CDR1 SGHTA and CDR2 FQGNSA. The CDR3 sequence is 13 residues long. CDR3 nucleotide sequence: TGTGCCAGCAGCTTAGGAGGGTTTGAGACCCAGTACTTC. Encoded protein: CASSLGGFETQYF.